The rows below give T cell receptor beta chains drawn from one sample of a study of blood T cell repertoires in COVID-19. Clones were read by immunoSEQ multiplex PCR, and TCRdb kept only the in-frame ones, dropping some. The sample holds just under 250,000 clones, around 89% seen once. The source material was PBMCs or T cells enriched from blood (not recorded which). The receptors were gathered from a woman in her thirties who had recovered from COVID-19. Both conserved end residues are part of each CDR3. The order of the fields is clone size, J gene, V gene, D gene, CDR3 protein, CDR3 DNA. D genes are given only for firm matches. Some rows mark clone size as missing; the rest say once, few, many or name a class of expanded clone.

size: .
J: TRBJ1-2
V: TRBV28
D: TRBD1
CDR3: CASSLPSATGVGYTF
DNA: TGTGCCAGCAGTTTACCCTCGGCGACAGGGGTCGGCTACACCTTC

size: .
J: TRBJ1-1
V: TRBV19
D: .
CDR3: CASNGEGVRVNTEAFF
DNA: TGTGCCAGCAACGGTGAGGGGGTTCGGGTGAACACTGAAGCTTTCTTT

size: once
J: TRBJ1-2
V: TRBV20-1
D: .
CDR3: CSASDNNGYTF
DNA: TGCAGTGCTTCGGACAACAATGGCTACACCTTC

size: few
J: TRBJ1-1
V: TRBV4-2
D: TRBD1
CDR3: CASSGDRGTVNTEAFF
DNA: TGTGCCAGCAGCGGCGACAGGGGAACGGTGAACACTGAAGCTTTCTTT

size: .
J: TRBJ1-4
V: TRBV4-3
D: TRBD1
CDR3: CASSQAGTGYGKLFF
DNA: TGCGCCAGCAGCCAAGCCGGGACAGGGTATGGAAAACTGTTTTTT

size: .
J: TRBJ2-6
V: TRBV3-1/TRBV3-2
D: .
CDR3: CASSQDARAGANVLTF
DNA: TGTGCCAGCAGCCAAGATGCGCGTGCTGGGGCCAACGTCCTGACTTTC

size: .
J: TRBJ2-1
V: TRBV14
D: TRBD1
CDR3: CASSPLQGAAFNEQFF
DNA: TGTGCCAGCAGCCCGCTTCAGGGGGCAGCATTCAATGAGCAGTTCTTC

size: .
J: TRBJ1-5
V: TRBV15
D: .
CDR3: CATSRTVQNQPQHF
DNA: TGTGCCACCAGCAGGACTGTTCAGAATCAGCCCCAGCATTTT

size: .
J: TRBJ1-1
V: TRBV19
D: TRBD1
CDR3: CASSSTGGNTEAFF
DNA: TGTGCCAGTAGTTCGACAGGGGGGAACACTGAAGCTTTCTTT

size: .
J: TRBJ2-3
V: TRBV18
D: TRBD1
CDR3: CASSPLRTGGISDTQYF
DNA: TGTGCCAGCTCACCACTCCGGACAGGGGGCATCTCAGATACGCAGTATTTT

size: .
J: TRBJ1-1
V: TRBV20-1
D: .
CDR3: CSASTHGENTEAFF
DNA: TGCAGTGCTAGTACCCACGGAGAGAACACTGAAGCTTTCTTT

size: once
J: TRBJ1-2
V: TRBV4-3
D: TRBD1
CDR3: CASSQSSRDRAANYGYTF
DNA: TGCGCCAGCAGCCAATCTAGTCGGGACAGGGCGGCTAACTATGGCTACACCTTC

size: .
J: TRBJ1-1
V: TRBV29-1
D: .
CDR3: CSVSVGGANTEAFF
DNA: TGCAGCGTCTCCGTGGGAGGGGCGAACACTGAAGCTTTCTTT

size: .
J: TRBJ1-1
V: TRBV7-2
D: .
CDR3: CASSLDPGRAEAFF
DNA: TGTGCCAGCAGCTTAGACCCAGGGAGGGCTGAAGCTTTCTTT

size: .
J: TRBJ2-1
V: TRBV9
D: TRBD2
CDR3: CASSVTGALAGNEQFF
DNA: TGTGCCAGCAGCGTAACCGGGGCGCTAGCGGGTAATGAGCAGTTCTTC

size: .
J: TRBJ2-3
V: TRBV7-9
D: TRBD2
CDR3: CASRPVSGGLTDTQYF
DNA: TGTGCCAGCAGGCCGGTTAGCGGGGGCCTCACAGATACGCAGTATTTT

size: .
J: TRBJ1-1
V: TRBV28
D: .
CDR3: CASTWGGFGAFF
DNA: TGTGCCAGCACCTGGGGGGGCTTCGGAGCTTTCTTT

size: few
J: TRBJ2-5
V: TRBV9
D: TRBD1
CDR3: CASSVETGGYAETQYF
DNA: TGTGCCAGCAGCGTAGAGACAGGGGGCTACGCCGAGACCCAGTACTTC

size: .
J: TRBJ1-1
V: TRBV7-9
D: .
CDR3: CASSLIRRTRAFF
DNA: TGTGCCAGCAGCTTAATCAGAAGGACACGAGCTTTCTTT

size: .
J: TRBJ2-1
V: TRBV6-1
D: TRBD1
CDR3: CASSEGHGRDRELAEQFF
DNA: TGTGCCAGCAGTGAGGGGCATGGGCGGGACAGGGAATTGGCTGAGCAGTTCTTC

size: .
J: TRBJ2-7
V: TRBV7-2
D: TRBD2
CDR3: CASSLVTSGYEQYF
DNA: TGTGCCAGCAGCTTAGTGACTAGCGGCTACGAGCAGTACTTC

size: .
J: TRBJ2-5
V: TRBV5-1
D: .
CDR3: CASSLLGPQETQYF
DNA: TGCGCCAGCAGCTTGCTAGGCCCCCAAGAGACCCAGTACTTC

size: once
J: TRBJ2-1
V: TRBV7-6
D: .
CDR3: CASSLPGRGPESSYNEQFF
DNA: TGTGCCAGCAGCCTCCCAGGCAGGGGACCCGAGAGCTCCTACAATGAGCAGTTCTTC